The text below deals with one TCR beta chain. The clone's antigen remains unknown. Qualities for individual bases were not recorded, and no much larger clone is one base off. This sample stems from a study of post-analysis software for immune sequencing data (dated by TCRdb to about 2015). About the investigation overall: Relapsing-remitting, secondary progressive and progressive-relapsing multiple sclerosis were recorded as disease courses, and subtype annotation was lacking for some patients. Patient repertoires were compared against roughly 11 previously published healthy control repertoires from donors aged roughly 6 to 28 years. A subset of samples was prepared in parallel using single-end sample barcoding, then pooled and co-amplified after Illumina adapter ligation. The paper's findings and limits, for the study overall: The control group was slightly older than the multiple sclerosis patient group. Direct clustering with F measure revealed strong co-clustering of samples prepared in the same batch, which led to a batch-effect correction. Significantly higher frequencies in patients than in controls were found for about five TRBV segments, including TRBV5-6, TRBV5-1 and TRBV20-1. Compared with controls, multiple sclerosis patients had significantly lower normalized Chao1 diversity, a finding suggesting substantial peripheral T-cell clonal expansion.

The CDR3, from cysteine to phenylalanine, totals 14 residues. The read is trimmed to its CDR3 DNA, 42 bases read in frame from base 1. To demonstrate the VDJtools post-analysis software, TCR beta repertoires were profiled from the peripheral blood of about a dozen young patients with multiple sclerosis. The patients with multiple sclerosis were children and adolescents between 6 and 15 years of age. Library method: PCR. TCRdb names Illumina HiSeq 2500 as the instrument used. To reduce PCR and sequencing biases, unique molecular identifiers were built into the TCR beta cDNA libraries. Roughly 0.5 million cDNA molecules were obtained per 1 to 10 million input T cells, so each molecule approximated one T cell. The patient libraries were prepared and sequenced with the same protocol used for the earlier healthy control dataset. Within a given batch, samples were prepared together, multiplexed and sequenced on the same HiSeq lane. The paper's processing steps were these. Raw barcoded reads were processed with MIGEC, and single-read molecular identifier groups were discarded before consensus assembly and CDR3 extraction. Clonotype tables were post-analysed with VDJtools, normalizing diversity by down-sampling all datasets to the smallest sample size. To correct batch-related cross-sample contamination, repertoire overlap clustering matched CDR3 amino acid sequences but not nucleotide sequences. TCRdb itself trimmed the public reads at Q25 with fastp, ran MiXCR and retained productive beta chains. Rows are combined by CDR3 protein, so each entry shows the most common genes and DNA. These V and J calls derive from TCRdb rather than the authors' analysis. Across this sample there are 450,000 to 650,000 distinct CDR3 sequences, with about 40% seen only once. The ten largest make up roughly 1.7% of the sample.

Recombination connected TRBV12-3 or TRBV12-4 to TRBJ2-5, with TRBD1 as a weak D call on 6 bases. Judging by the DNA end, TRBJ2-7 fits better; the J call may be wrong. The sequenced material came from blood. The sequence was collected from a girl between 10 and 17 years old with multiple sclerosis. The sequenced DNA is TGTGCCAGCAGCCTAAGGGACAACCTGGGCGAGCAGTACTTC. This encodes CASSLRDNLGEQYF.